What follows describes a single TCR beta chain. This clone occurred once. No antigen is known for it. Per-base quality was not reported, and no clone a single base away is much larger than it. The source of the sample is a study of blood T cell repertoires in COVID-19 (TCRdb year 2020). Regarding the research as a whole: Collaborator samples came from the United States, Italy and Spain and covered acute and convalescent phases of COVID-19. The prospective study material was composed of cDNA or gDNA derived from T cells, B-cell-depleted T cells, or PBMCs. The dataset comprised deeply sampled blood TCRbeta repertoires from subjects exposed to, actively infected with, or recovered from COVID-19. The repertoires were released in a freely available public database meant as a resource for research on the immune response to SARS-CoV-2. Samples were obtained from the ongoing ImmuneRACE study (first 160 participants) and from approximately 1,200 subjects provided by 6 global collaborators. Sample metadata almost always included a de-identified subject ID, COVID-19 status, age in years and sex. Where available, HLA class I and class II types were taken from metadata supplied by the sample provider and were not determined by assay-based typing. Broader findings and caveats from the paper: The quantity of clinical and demographic metadata differed by source and by participant and was supplied without curation.

TCRbeta CDR3 regions were amplified from genomic DNA by means of the immunoSEQ Assay, a bias-controlled multiplex PCR. In the original analysis: Within the assay, amplification of reference gene primers was used to estimate how many nucleated cells each sample contained. To quantify the absolute abundance of each unique TCRbeta CDR3 rearrangement, sequence reads were collapsed and filtered. For each sample, productive Simpson clonality was calculated as the square root of Simpson's diversity index over productive rearrangements. The immuneACCESS repertoire file appears here via TCRdb, limited to in-frame rearrangements. These files lack a portion of the clones; in checked studies, under half of the deficit traces to unresolved V genes, and the cause of the others is not known. V and J calls plus clone size are reproduced from that table; the DNA served to infer D and trimming. Here the sample has some 250,000 clones; about 86% occur a single time. Around 3% of the sample comes from the top ten.

Each collaborating institution followed its own protocols to collect whole blood in K2EDTA tubes. For TCRbeta analysis, collaborators shipped samples as frozen whole blood, isolated PBMCs, or DNA extracted from either of those sample types. Including the terminal cysteine and phenylalanine, the CDR3 comprises 14 residues. Only CDR3 DNA is held: 42 bases, read in frame from base 1. Taken from the germline V gene, the CDR1 and CDR2 loops are SQVTM and ANQGSEA. Trimming removed 3 bases from V and 8 bases from J; the gene matches leave 7 bases unexplained. The chain is encoded by TRBV29-1 joined to TRBJ1-4; 9 central bases correspond to TRBD1. Material for sequencing was peripheral blood. The clonotype originates from a woman aged 55-75 years with active or convalescent COVID-19. The CDR3 is CSVESGQGWEKLFF. The bases read TGCAGCGTTGAGTCGGGACAGGGTTGGGAAAAACTGTTTTTT.